This section outlines one T cell receptor (beta chain) sequence together with its context. These data originate in a study of blood T cell repertoires in COVID-19. TCRdb's table, derived via immunoSEQ multiplex PCR, lists solely in-frame clones and lacks some. The table records 300,000 to 400,000 clones, around 90% of them present only once. CDR1 and CDR2 from the germline V gene are SGDLS and YYNGEE. This CDR3 has 14 residues. Trimming took 3 bases from V and 6 from J, leaving 15 bases between them. This sequence joins TRBV9 and TRBJ1-2, with D tentatively TRBD1 (5 bases). The sample was peripheral blood. This receptor was identified in a woman between 18 and 29 years old who had recovered from COVID-19. CDR3 in amino acids: CASSAGQGVDGYTF. In DNA form, the CDR3 reads TGTGCCAGCAGCGCCGGGCAGGGTGTGGATGGCTACACCTTC.